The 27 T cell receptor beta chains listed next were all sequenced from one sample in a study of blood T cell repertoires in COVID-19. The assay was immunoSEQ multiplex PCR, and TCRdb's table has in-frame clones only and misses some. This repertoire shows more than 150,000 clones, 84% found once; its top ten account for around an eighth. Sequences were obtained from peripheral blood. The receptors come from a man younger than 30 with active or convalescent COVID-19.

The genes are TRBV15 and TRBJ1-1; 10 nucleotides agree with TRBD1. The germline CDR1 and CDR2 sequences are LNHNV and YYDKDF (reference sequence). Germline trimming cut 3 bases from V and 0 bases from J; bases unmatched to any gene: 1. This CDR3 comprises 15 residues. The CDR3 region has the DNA TGTGCCACCAGCAGGGACAGGGGGTTGAACACTGAAGCTTTCTTT. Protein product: CATSRDRGLNTEAFF.

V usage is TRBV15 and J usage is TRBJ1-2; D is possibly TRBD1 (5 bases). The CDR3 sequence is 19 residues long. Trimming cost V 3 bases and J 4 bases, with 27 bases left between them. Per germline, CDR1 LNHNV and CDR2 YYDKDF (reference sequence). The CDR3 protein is CATSRGGNRDSTFFYGYTF. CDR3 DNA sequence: TGTGCCACCAGCAGGGGTGGAAACAGAGACAGTACCTTTTTCTATGGCTACACCTTC.

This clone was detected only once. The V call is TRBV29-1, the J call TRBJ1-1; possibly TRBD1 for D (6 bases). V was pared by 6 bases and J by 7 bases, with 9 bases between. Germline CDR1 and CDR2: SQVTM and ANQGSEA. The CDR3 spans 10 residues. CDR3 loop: CSVEDSEAFF. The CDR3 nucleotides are TGCAGCGTCGAGGACAGTGAAGCTTTCTTT. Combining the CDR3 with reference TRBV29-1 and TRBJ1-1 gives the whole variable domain SAVISQKPSRDICQRGTSLTIQCQVDSQVTMMFWYRQQPGQSLTLIATANQGSEATYESGFVIDKFPISRPNLTFSTLTVSNMSPEDSSIYLCSVEDSEAFFGQGTRLTVV.

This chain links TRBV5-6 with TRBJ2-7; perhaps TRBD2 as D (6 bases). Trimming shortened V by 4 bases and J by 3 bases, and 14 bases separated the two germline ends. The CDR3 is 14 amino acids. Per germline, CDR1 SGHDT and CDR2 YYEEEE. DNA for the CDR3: TGTGCCAGCAGCGTCGGAGGGTCCTTCTACGAGCAGTACTTC. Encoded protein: CASSVGGSFYEQYF.

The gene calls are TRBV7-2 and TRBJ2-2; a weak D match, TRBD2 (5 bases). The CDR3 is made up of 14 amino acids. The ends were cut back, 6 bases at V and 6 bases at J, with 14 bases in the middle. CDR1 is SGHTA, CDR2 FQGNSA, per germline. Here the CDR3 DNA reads TGTGCCAGCAGTTCGGGCTTCGGGGCCGGGGAGCTGTTTTTT. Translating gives CASSSGFGAGELFF. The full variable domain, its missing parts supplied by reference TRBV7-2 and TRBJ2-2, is GAGVSQSPSNKVTEKGKDVELRCDPISGHTALYWYRQSLGQGLEFLIYFQGNSAPDKSGLPSDRFSAERTGGSVSTLTIQRTQQEDSAVYLCASSSGFGAGELFFGEGSRLTVL.

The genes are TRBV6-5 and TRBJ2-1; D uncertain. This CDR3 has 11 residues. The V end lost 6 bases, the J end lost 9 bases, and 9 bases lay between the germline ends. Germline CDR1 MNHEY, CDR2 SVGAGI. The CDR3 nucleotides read TGTGCCAGCAGCTCGAGGCTTGAGCAGTTCTTC. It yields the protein CASSSRLEQFF.

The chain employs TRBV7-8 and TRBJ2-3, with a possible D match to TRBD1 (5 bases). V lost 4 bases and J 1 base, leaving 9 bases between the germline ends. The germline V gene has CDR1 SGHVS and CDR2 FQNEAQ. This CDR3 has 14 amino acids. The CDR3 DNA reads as TGTGCCAGCAGCTCCCTACAGGGCACAGATACGCAGTATTTT. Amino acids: CASSSLQGTDTQYF.

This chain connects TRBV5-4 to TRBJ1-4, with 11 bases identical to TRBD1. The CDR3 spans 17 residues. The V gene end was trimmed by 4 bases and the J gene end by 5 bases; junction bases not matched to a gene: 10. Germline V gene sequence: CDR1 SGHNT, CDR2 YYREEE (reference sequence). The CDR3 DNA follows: TGTGCCAGCAGCACCCGGACAGGGGGCTTGAGGAATGAAAAACTGTTTTTT. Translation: CASSTRTGGLRNEKLFF.

CDR3 amino acids: CASSTDSNSPLHF. CDR3 coding DNA: TGTGCCAGTAGTACGGACAGTAATTCACCCCTCCACTTT. The chain couples TRBV19 to TRBJ1-6; possibly TRBD1 for D (6 bases). V was clipped by 4 bases and J by 6 bases, with 7 bases between them. From germline, CDR1 is LNHDA and CDR2 SQIVND (reference sequence). This CDR3 has 13 amino acids.

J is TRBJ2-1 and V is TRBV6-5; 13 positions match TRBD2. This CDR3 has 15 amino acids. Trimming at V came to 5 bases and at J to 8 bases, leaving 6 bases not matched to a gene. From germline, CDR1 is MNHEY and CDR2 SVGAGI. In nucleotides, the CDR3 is TGTGCCAGCAGTACCCGGACTAGCGGGAGTTATGAGCAGTTCTTC. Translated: CASSTRTSGSYEQFF.

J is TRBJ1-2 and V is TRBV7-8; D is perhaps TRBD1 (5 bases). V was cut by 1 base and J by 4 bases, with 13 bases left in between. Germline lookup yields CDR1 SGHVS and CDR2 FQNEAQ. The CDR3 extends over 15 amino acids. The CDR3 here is CASSLETQGIYGYTF. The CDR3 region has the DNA TGTGCCAGCAGCTTAGAGACGCAGGGAATCTATGGCTACACCTTC.

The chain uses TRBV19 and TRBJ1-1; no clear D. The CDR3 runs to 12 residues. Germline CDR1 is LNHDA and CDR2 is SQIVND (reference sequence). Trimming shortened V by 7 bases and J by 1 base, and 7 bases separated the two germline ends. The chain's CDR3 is CASKGGNTEAFF. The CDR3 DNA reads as TGTGCCAGTAAGGGAGGGAACACTGAAGCTTTCTTT.

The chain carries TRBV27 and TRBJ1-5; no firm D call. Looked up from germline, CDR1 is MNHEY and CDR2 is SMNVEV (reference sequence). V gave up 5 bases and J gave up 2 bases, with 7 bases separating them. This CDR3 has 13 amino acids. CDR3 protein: CASSIAGNQPQHF. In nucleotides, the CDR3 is TGTGCCAGCAGTATCGCGGGCAATCAGCCCCAGCATTTT.

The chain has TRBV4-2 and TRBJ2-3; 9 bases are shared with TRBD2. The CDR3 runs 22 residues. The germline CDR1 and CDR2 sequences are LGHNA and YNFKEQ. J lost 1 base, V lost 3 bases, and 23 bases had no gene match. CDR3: CASSQIRGGSGGLRTRTDTQYF. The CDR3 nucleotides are TGTGCCAGCAGCCAGATCCGCGGGGGTAGCGGGGGTCTTCGAACTCGCACAGATACGCAGTATTTT.

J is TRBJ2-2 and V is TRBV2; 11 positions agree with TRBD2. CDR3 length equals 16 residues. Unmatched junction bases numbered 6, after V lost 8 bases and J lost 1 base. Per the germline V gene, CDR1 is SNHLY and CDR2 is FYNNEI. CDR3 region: CASSYGTSGNTGELFF. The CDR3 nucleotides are TGTGCCAGCTCCTACGGGACTAGCGGGAACACCGGGGAGCTGTTTTTT.

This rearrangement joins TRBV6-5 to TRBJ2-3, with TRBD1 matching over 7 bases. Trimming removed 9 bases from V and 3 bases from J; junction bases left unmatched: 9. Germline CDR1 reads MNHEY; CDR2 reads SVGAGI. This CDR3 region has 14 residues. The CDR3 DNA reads TGTGCCAGTAAAGGGACAGTTTTTACAGATACGCAGTATTTT. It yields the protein CASKGTVFTDTQYF.

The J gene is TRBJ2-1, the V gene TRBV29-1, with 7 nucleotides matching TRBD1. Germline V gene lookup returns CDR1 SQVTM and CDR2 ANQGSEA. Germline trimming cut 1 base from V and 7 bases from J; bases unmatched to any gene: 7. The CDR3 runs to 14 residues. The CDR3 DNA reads TGCAGCGTTGAAGTTACAGGGGCTGGGAATGAGCAGTTCTTC. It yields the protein CSVEVTGAGNEQFF.

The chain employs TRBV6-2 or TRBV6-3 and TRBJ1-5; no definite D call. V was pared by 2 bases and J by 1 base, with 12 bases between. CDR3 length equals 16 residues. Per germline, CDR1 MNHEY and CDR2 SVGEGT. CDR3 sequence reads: CASSYRARGSNQPQHF. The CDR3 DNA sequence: TGTGCCAGCAGTTACAGGGCCCGCGGGAGCAATCAGCCCCAGCATTTT.

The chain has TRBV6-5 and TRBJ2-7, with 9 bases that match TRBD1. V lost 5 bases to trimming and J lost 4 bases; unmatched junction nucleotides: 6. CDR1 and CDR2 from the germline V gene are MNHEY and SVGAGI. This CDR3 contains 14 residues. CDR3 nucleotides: TGTGCCAGCAGTCCCGGGACAGGGAAGTACGAGCAGTACTTC. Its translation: CASSPGTGKYEQYF.

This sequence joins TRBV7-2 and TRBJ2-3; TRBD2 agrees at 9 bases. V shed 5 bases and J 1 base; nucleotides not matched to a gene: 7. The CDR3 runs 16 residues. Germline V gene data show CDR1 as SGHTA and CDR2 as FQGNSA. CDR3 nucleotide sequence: TGTGCCAGCAGCCCAGGAGAGCGGGGGGGCACAGATACGCAGTATTTT. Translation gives CASSPGERGGTDTQYF.

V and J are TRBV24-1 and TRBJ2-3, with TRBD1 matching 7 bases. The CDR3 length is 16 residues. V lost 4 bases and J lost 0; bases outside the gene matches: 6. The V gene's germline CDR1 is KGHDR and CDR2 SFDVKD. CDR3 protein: CATSEGLQGSTDTQYF. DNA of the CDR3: TGTGCCACCAGTGAAGGTTTACAGGGGAGCACAGATACGCAGTATTTT.

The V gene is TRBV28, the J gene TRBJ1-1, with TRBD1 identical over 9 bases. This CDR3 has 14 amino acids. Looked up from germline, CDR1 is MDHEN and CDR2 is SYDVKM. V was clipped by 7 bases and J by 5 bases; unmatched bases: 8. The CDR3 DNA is TGTGCCAGCAACACACAGGGGGCGCGGACTGAAGCTTTCTTT. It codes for CASNTQGARTEAFF.

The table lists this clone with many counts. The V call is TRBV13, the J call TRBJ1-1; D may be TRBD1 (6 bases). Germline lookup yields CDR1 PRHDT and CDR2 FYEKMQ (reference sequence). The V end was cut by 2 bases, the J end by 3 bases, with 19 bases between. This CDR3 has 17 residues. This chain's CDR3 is CASSLRGYAPGDTEAFF. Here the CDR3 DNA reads TGTGCCAGCAGCTTACGCGGGTATGCCCCAGGGGACACTGAAGCTTTCTTT.

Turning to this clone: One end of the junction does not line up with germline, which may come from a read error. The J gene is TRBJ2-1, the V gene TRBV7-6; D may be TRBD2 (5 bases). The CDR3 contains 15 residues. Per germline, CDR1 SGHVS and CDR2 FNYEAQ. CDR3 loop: CASSLAASSNNEQFF. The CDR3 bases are TGTGCCAGCAGCTTAGCGGCTAGCTCCAACAATGAGCAGTTCTTC.

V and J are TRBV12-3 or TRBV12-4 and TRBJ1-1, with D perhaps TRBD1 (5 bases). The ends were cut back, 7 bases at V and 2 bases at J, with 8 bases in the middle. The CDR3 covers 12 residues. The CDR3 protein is CASTGLNTEAFF. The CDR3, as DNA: TGTGCCAGCACGGGACTTAACACTGAAGCTTTCTTT.

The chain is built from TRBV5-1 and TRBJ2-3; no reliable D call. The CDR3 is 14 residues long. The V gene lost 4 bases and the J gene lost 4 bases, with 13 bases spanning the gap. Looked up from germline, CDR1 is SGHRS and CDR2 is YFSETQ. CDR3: CASSLVSVADTQYF. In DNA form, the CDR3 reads TGCGCCAGCAGCCTAGTGAGTGTCGCAGATACGCAGTATTTT.

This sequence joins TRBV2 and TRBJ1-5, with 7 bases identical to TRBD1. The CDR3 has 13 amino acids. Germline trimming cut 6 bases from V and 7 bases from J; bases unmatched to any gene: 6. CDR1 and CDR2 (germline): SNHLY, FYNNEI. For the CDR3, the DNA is TGTGCCAGCAGAGACAGGGACTCCCAGCCCCAGCATTTT. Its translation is CASRDRDSQPQHF.